This TCR beta chain was obtained from a study of blood T cell repertoires in COVID-19. The CDR3 spans 15 residues. CDR1 and CDR2 from the germline V gene are LNHDA and SQIVND (reference sequence). The V gene end was trimmed by 4 bases and the J gene end by 4 bases; junction bases not matched to a gene: 6. Assay used: immunoSEQ multiplex PCR; TCRdb lists only in-frame clones, some missing. The sample has about 68,000 clones, roughly 85% seen once. This TCR was sampled from a young man with acute or convalescent COVID-19. What was sequenced was peripheral blood. The V call is TRBV19, the J call TRBJ1-1, with 10 bases that match TRBD1. CDR3 amino acids: CASSTSGTGATEAFF. Written as DNA, the CDR3 is TGTGCCAGTAGTACCTCCGGGACAGGGGCCACTGAAGCTTTCTTT.